This TCR beta chain was sequenced during a study of blood T cells in healthy people across ages. Study-level findings and limits: From one million sequenced T cells, diversity estimates were lower bounds. Among T cells, TCR beta diversity per million cells dropped roughly linearly as age rose.

Remarks on this clonotype: Its antigen is unknown.

A second PCR of 7 to 11 cycles used a sample-barcoded 5' primer and a J-beta primer mix. MiXCR, applied by TCRdb to the 5' RACE reads, yields one record per CDR3 protein. The repertoire includes just over 1 million distinct CDR3 sequences, 40% to 50% of them detected once, and approximately 17% sits in the top ten. Germline V gives CDR1 MNHEY, CDR2 SMNVEV (reference sequence). This CDR3 contains 12 residues. Deletions cut 6 bases from V and 4 bases from J, with 10 bases between. V is TRBV27 and J is TRBJ2-7; D perhaps matches TRBD1 (6 bases). The sequencing input was blood. The sequence was collected from a woman between 55 and 75 years old in good health. Here the CDR3 reads CASRTTGYEQYF. CDR3 bases: TGTGCCAGCAGAACGACAGGTTACGAGCAGTACTTC.